One sample yielded the 7 T cell receptor beta chains listed below, sequenced in a study of control samples from healthy donors and cancer patients. TCRdb keeps only in-frame clones here, not all; method: immunoSEQ multiplex PCR. This table has approximately 150,000 clones, 80% to 95% appearing once. The sequenced sample consisted of blood. Every receptor here comes from a young woman in good health.

The J gene is TRBJ2-2, the V gene TRBV7-8, with 7 bases matching TRBD1. This CDR3 is built from 16 residues. The V segment lost 3 bases and the J segment 0 bases; nucleotides outside the gene matches: 4. Germline lookup yields CDR1 SGHVS and CDR2 FQNEAQ. The CDR3 nucleotides are TGTGCCAGCAGCTTCAAGACAGGGCCGAACACCGGGGAGCTGTTTTTT. Protein product: CASSFKTGPNTGELFF.

The V call is TRBV4-2, the J call TRBJ1-3, with D hard to call. The CDR3 has 15 amino acids. V was cut by 0 bases and J by 4 bases, with 10 bases left in between. CDR1 and CDR2 (germline): LGHNA, YNFKEQ. For the CDR3, the DNA is TGTGCCAGCAGCCAAGAGTCTCATATGGGAAACACCATATATTTT. This translates into CASSQESHMGNTIYF.

The sample holds one count of this clone. This rearrangement joins TRBV6-2 or TRBV6-3 to TRBJ1-1; D uncertain. Germline values: CDR1 MNHEY, CDR2 SVGEGT. V was trimmed by 3 bases and J by 9 bases, leaving 17 bases between them. The CDR3 has 14 amino acids. CDR3 coding DNA: TGTGCCAGCAGTTATCCGGGCAGGAGGGTAAAAGCTTTCTTT. Protein sequence: CASSYPGRRVKAFF.

The chain has TRBV9 and TRBJ2-2; possible D gene TRBD1, 7 bases. CDR1 is SGDLS, CDR2 YYNGEE, per germline. V lost 4 bases, J lost 0 bases, and 13 bases lay in between. CDR3 length: 16 amino acids. This CDR3 is CASSQGGRPNTGELFF. CDR3 sequence (DNA): TGTGCCAGCAGCCAGGGGGGCAGGCCGAACACCGGGGAGCTGTTTTTT.

The rearrangement joins TRBV6-4 to TRBJ1-6; D ambiguous. Germline-derived CDR1 and CDR2 are MRHNA and SNTAGT. The CDR3 contains 13 residues. V dropped 3 bases and J dropped 10 bases, with 10 bases sitting between them. CDR3 sequence: CASSDWVGSPLHF. The CDR3, as DNA: TGTGCCAGCAGTGATTGGGTTGGGTCACCCCTCCACTTT.

The chain uses TRBV12-5 and TRBJ2-3, with D perhaps TRBD1 (5 bases). V lost 3 bases and J 5 bases, leaving 18 bases between the germline ends. This CDR3 region has 16 residues. Germline V gives CDR1 LGHNT, CDR2 FRNRAP. CDR3 DNA sequence: TGTGCTAGTGGTTTCCCTAGGACACTACAAGGAGATACGCAGTATTTT. This gives the protein CASGFPRTLQGDTQYF.

The chain links TRBV24-1 to TRBJ2-1, with D possibly being TRBD2 (6 bases). This CDR3 spans 19 amino acids. The germline CDR1 and CDR2 sequences are KGHDR and SFDVKD. With 5 bases removed from V and 0 bases from J, the gap between germline ends came to 22 bases. The CDR3 sequence: CATSVGELAAKSSYNEQFF. CDR3 coding DNA: TGTGCCACCAGTGTTGGCGAGTTAGCGGCCAAGAGCTCCTACAATGAGCAGTTCTTC.